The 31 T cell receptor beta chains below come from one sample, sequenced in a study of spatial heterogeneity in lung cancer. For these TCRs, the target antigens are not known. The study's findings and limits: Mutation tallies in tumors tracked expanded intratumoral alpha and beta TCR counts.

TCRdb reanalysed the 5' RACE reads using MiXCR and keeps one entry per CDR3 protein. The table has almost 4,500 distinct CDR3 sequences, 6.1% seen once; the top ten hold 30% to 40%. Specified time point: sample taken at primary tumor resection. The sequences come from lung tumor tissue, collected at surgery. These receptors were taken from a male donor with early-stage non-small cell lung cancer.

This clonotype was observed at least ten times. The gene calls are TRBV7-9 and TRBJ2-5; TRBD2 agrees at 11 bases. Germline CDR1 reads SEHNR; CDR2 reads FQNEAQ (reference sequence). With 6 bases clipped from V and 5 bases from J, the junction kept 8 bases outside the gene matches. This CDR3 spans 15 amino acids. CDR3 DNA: TGTGCCAGCAGTCTACTAGCGGGAGTACGGGAGACCCAGTACTTC. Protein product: CASSLLAGVRETQYF.

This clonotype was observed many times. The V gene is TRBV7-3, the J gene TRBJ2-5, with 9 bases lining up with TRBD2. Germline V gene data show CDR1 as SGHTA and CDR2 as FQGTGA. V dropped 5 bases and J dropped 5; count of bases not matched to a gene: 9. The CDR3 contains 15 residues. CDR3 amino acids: CASSLTSGWGETQYF. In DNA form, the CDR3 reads TGTGCCAGCAGCCTGACTAGCGGATGGGGGGAGACCCAGTACTTC. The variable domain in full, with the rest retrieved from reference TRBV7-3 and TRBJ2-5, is GAGVSQTPSNKVTEKGKYVELRCDPISGHTALYWYRQSLGQGPEFLIYFQGTGAADDSGLPNDRFFAVRPEGSVSTLKIQRTERGDSAVYLCASSLTSGWGETQYFGPGTRLLVL.

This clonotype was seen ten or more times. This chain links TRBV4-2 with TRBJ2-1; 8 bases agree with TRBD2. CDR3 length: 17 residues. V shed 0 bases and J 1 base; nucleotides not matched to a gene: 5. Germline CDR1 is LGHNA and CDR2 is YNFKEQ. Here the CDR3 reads CASSQDISGGSYNEQFF. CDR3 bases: TGTGCCAGCAGCCAAGATATAAGCGGGGGTTCCTACAATGAGCAGTTCTTC.

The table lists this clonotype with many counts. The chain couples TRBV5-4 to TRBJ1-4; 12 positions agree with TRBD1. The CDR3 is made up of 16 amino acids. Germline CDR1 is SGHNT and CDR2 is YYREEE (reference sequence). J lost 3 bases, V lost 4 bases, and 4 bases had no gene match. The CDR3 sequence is CASSRGQGASNEKLFF. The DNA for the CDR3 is TGTGCCAGCAGCAGGGGACAGGGGGCGTCTAATGAAAAACTGTTTTTT. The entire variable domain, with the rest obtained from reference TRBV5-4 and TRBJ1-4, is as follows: ETGVTQSPTHLIKTRGQQVTLRCSSQSGHNTVSWYQQALGQGPQFIFQYYREEENGRGNFPPRFSGLQFPNYSSELNVNALELDDSALYLCASSRGQGASNEKLFFGSGTQLSVL.

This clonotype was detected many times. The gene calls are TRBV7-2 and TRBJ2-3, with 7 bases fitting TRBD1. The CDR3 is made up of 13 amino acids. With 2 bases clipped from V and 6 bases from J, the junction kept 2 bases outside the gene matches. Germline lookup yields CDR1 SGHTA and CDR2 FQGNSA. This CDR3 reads CASSLFRGDTQYF. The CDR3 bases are TGTGCCAGCAGCTTATTCAGGGGGGATACGCAGTATTTT.

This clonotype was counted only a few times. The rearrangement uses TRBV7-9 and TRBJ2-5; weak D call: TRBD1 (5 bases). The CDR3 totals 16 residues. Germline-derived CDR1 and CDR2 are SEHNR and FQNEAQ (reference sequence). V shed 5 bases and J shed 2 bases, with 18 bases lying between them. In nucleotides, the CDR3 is TGTGCCAGCAGCCCCCCGATCCTAGGGGCACAAGAGACCCAGTACTTC. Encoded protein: CASSPPILGAQETQYF.

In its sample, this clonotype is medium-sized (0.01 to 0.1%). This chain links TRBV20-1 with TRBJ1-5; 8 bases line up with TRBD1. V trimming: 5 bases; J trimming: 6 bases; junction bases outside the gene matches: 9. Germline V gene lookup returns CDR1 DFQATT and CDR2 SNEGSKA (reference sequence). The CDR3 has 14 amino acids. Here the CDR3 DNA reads TGCAGTGCTGCTCAGGGGGCGTGGGGTCAGCCCCAGCATTTT. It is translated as CSAAQGAWGQPQHF.

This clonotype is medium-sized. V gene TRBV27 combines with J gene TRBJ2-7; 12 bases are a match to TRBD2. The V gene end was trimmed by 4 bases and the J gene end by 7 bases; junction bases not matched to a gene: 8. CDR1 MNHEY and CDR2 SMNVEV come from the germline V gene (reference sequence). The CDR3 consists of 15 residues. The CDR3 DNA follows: TGTGCCAGCAGTTCCAGGGGACTAGCGGGTCTTGAGCAGTACTTC. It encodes CASSSRGLAGLEQYF.

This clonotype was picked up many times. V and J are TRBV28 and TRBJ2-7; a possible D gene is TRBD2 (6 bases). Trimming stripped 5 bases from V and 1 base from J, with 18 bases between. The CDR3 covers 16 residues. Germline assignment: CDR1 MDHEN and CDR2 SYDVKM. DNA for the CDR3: TGTGCCAGCAGTCCCCGGAGTGGAGGGTTTTCCTACGAGCAGTACTTC. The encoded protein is CASSPRSGGFSYEQYF. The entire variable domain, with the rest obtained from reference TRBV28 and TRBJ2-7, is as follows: DVKVTQSSRYLVKRTGEKVFLECVQDMDHENMFWYRQDPGLGLRLIYFSYDVKMKEKGDIPEGYSVSREKKERFSLILESASTNQTSMYLCASSPRSGGFSYEQYFGPGTRLTVT.

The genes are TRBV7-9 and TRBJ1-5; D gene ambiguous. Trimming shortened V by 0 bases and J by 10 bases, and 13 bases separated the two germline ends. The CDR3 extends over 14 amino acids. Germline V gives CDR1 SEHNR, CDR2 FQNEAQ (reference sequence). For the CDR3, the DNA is TGTGCCAGCAGCTTAGCGCACAGTCTAGAACCCCAGCATTTT. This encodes CASSLAHSLEPQHF.

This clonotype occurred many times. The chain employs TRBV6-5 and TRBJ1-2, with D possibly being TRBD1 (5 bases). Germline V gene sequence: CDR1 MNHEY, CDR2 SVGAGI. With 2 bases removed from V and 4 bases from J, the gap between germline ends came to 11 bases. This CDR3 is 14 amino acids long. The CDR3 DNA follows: TGTGCCAGCAGTTACGGGGCAGGCCTCTATGGCTACACCTTC. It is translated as CASSYGAGLYGYTF.

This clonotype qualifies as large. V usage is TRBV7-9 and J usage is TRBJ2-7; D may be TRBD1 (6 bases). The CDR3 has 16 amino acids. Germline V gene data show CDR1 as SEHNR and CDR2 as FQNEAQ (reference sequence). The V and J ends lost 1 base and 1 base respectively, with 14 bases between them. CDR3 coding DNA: TGTGCCAGCAGCTTAGGTTCGACAGGCAAATCCTACGAGCAGTACTTC. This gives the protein CASSLGSTGKSYEQYF.

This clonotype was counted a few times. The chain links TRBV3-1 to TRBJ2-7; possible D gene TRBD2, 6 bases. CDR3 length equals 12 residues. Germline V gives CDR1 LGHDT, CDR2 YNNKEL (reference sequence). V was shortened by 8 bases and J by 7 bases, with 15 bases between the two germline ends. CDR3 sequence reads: CASQEGAGEQYF. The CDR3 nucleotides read TGTGCCAGCCAAGAGGGCGCGGGGGAGCAGTACTTC.

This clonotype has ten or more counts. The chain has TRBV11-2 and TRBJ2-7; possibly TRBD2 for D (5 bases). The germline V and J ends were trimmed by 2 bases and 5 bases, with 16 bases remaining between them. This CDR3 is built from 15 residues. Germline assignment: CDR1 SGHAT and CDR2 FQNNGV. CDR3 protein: CASSLSFREGHEQYF. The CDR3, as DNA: TGTGCCAGCAGCTTATCCTTCCGTGAGGGCCACGAGCAGTACTTC.

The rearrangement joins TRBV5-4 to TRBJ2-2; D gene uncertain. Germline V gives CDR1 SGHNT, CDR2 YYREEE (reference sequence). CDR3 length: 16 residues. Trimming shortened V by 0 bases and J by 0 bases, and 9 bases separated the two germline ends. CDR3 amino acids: CASSLEIYANTGELFF. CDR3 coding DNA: TGTGCCAGCAGCTTGGAGATATACGCGAACACCGGGGAGCTGTTTTTT.

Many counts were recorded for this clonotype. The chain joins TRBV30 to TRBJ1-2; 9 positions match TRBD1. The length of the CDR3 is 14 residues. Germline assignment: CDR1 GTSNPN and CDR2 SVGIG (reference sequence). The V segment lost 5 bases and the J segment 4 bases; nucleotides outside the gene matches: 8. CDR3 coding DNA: TGTGCCTGGCACCGGACAGGGGTGGGCTATGGCTACACCTTC. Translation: CAWHRTGVGYGYTF.

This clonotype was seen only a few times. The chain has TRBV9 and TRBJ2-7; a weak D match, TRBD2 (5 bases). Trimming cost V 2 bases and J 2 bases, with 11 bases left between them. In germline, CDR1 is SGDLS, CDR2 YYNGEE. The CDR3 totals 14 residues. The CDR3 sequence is CASSVGGLTYEQYF. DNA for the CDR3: TGTGCCAGCAGCGTCGGAGGCCTAACCTACGAGCAGTACTTC.

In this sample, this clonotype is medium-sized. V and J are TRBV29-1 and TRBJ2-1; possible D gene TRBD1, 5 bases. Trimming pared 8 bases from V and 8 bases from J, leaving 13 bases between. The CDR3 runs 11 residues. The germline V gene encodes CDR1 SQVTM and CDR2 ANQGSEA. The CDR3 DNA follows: TGCAGCTCAGCTTTAGGGGATGAGCAGTTCTTC. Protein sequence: CSSALGDEQFF.

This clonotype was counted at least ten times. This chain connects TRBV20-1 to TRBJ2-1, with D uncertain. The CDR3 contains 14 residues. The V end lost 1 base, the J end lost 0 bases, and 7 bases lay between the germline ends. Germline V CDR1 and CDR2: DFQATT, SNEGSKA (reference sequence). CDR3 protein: CSARAVSSYNEQFF. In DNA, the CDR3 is TGCAGTGCTAGAGCCGTCAGCTCCTACAATGAGCAGTTCTTC.

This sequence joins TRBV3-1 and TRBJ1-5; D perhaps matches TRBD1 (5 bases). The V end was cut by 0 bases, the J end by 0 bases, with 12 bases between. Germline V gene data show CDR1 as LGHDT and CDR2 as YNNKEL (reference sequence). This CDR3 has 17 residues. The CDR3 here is CASSQDTGGFSNQPQHF. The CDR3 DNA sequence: TGTGCCAGCAGCCAAGATACGGGGGGATTTAGCAATCAGCCCCAGCATTTT. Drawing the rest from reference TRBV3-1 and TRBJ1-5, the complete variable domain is DTAVSQTPKYLVTQMGNDKSIKCEQNLGHDTMYWYKQDSKKFLKIMFSYNNKELIINETVPNRFSPKSPDKAHLNLHINSLELGDSAVYFCASSQDTGGFSNQPQHFGDGTRLSIL.

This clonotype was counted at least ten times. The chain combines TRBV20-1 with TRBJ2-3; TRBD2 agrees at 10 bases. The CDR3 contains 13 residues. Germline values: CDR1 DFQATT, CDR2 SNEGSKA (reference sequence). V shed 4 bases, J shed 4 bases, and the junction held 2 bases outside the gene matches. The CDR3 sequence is CSATSGGPDTQYF. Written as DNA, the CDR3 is TGCAGTGCTACTAGCGGGGGTCCAGATACGCAGTATTTT.

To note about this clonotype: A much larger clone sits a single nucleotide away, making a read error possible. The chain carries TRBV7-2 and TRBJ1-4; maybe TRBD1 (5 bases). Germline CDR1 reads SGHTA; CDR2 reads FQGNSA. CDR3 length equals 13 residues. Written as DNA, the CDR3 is TGTGTCAGCAGCGCAGGGTCGGGGGAAAAACTGTTTTTT. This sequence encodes CVSSAGSGEKLFF. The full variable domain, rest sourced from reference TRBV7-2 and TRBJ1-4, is GAGVSQSPSNKVTEKGKDVELRCDPISGHTALYWYRQSLGQGLEFLIYFQGNSAPDKSGLPSDRFSAERTGGSVSTLTIQRTQQEDSAVYLCVSSAGSGEKLFFGSGTQLSVL.

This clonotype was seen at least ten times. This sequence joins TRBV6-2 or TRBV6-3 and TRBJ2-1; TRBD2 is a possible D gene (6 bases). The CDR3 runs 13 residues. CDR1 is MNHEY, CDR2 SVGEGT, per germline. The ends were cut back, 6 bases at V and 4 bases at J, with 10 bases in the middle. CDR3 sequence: CASRRDFYNEQFF. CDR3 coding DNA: TGTGCCAGCAGGAGGGACTTTTACAATGAGCAGTTCTTC.

The CDR3 loop reads CASSSHSDREGQNIQYF. For the CDR3, the DNA is TGTGCCAGCAGTTCGCACTCTGACAGGGAAGGCCAAAACATTCAGTACTTC. The rearrangement joins TRBV28 to TRBJ2-4, with TRBD1 matching 7 bases. Per the germline V gene, CDR1 is MDHEN and CDR2 is SYDVKM. This CDR3 spans 17 amino acids. The trim removed 4 bases at V and 5 bases at J, leaving 14 bases unmatched.

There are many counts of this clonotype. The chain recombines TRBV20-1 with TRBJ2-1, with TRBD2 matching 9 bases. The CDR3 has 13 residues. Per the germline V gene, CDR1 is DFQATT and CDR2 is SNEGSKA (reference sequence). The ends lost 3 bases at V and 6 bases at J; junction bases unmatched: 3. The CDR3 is CSARREGPNEQFF. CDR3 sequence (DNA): TGCAGTGCTAGGCGGGAGGGCCCCAATGAGCAGTTCTTC.

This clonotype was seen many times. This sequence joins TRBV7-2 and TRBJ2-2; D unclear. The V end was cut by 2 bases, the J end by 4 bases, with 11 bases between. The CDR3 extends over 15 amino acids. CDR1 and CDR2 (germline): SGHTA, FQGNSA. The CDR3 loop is CASSLLRLTTGELFF. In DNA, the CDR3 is TGTGCCAGCAGCTTACTTAGGTTAACCACCGGGGAGCTGTTTTTT.

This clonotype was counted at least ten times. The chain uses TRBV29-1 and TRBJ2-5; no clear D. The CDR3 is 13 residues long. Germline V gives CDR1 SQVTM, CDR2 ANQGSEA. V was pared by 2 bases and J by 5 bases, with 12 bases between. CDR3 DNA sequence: TGCAGCGTTGAACGAGTGGAGAGGGAGACCCAGTACTTC. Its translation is CSVERVERETQYF. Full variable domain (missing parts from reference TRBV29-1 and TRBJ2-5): SAVISQKPSRDICQRGTSLTIQCQVDSQVTMMFWYRQQPGQSLTLIATANQGSEATYESGFVIDKFPISRPNLTFSTLTVSNMSPEDSSIYLCSVERVERETQYFGPGTRLLVL.

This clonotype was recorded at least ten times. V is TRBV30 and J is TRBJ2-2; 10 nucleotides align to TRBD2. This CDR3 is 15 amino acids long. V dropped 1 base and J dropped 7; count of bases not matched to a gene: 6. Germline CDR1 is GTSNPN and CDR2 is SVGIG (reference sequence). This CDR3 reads CAWSDLAGVGGELFF. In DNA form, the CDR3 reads TGTGCCTGGAGTGACCTAGCGGGAGTGGGCGGGGAGCTGTTTTTT. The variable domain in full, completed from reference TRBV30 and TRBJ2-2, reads SQTIHQWPATLVQPVGSPLSLECTVEGTSNPNLYWYRQAAGRGLQLLFYSVGIGQISSEVPQNLSASRPQDRQFILSSKKLLLSDSGFYLCAWSDLAGVGGELFFGEGSRLTVL.

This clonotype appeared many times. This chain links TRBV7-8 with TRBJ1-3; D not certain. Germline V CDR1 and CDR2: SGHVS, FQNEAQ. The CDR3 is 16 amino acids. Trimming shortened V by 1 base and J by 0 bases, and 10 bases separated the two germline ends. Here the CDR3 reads CASSLGIQLSGNTIYF. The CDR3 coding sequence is TGTGCCAGCAGCTTAGGAATCCAACTCTCTGGAAACACCATATATTTT.

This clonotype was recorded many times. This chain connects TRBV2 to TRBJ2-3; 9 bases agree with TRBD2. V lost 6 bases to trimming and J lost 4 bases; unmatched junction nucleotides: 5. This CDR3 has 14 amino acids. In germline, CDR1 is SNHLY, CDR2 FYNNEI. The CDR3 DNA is TGTGCCAGCAGGTCTAGCGGGATCTCAGATACGCAGTATTTT. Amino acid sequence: CASRSSGISDTQYF.

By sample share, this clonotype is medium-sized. CDR3 nucleotides: TGTGCCAGCAGCTTAACAGGGGAGTCCTACGAGCAGTACTTC. It codes for CASSLTGESYEQYF. The chain recombines TRBV7-9 with TRBJ2-7, with 7 nucleotides matching TRBD1. The CDR3 is made up of 14 amino acids. Germline V CDR1 and CDR2: SEHNR, FQNEAQ (reference sequence). J was trimmed by 1 base and V by 2 bases; bases with no gene match: 2. The full variable domain, in which reference TRBV7-9 and TRBJ2-7 provide the parts outside the CDR3, is DTGVSQNPRHKITKRGQNVTFRCDPISEHNRLYWYRQTLGQGPEFLTYFQNEAQLEKSRLLSDRFSAERPKGSFSTLEIQRTEQGDSAMYLCASSLTGESYEQYFGPGTRLTVT.